This T cell receptor (beta chain) was sequenced during a study of T cell responses to AZD1222 COVID-19 vaccine. Study findings and constraints: Unmutated variant regions reportedly attract nearly half of all spike-specific TCRs.

Comment on this clone: The antigen remains unidentified.

Only in-frame clones appear in the TCRdb table, and some are missing; sequencing was by immunoSEQ multiplex PCR. The table records 99,000 or so clones, 82% of them present only once. This CDR3 has 14 residues. The germline V and J ends were trimmed by 1 base and 7 bases, with 10 bases remaining between them. Germline V gene sequence: CDR1 SNHLY, CDR2 FYNNEI. V gene TRBV2 combines with J gene TRBJ2-2, with a possible D match to TRBD1 (6 bases). Sequencing was performed on peripheral blood, taken on day 0 of AZD1222 vaccination. The sequence came from an adult in good health. CDR3: CASSEEGGDGELFF. CDR3 bases: TGTGCCAGCAGTGAAGAAGGGGGTGACGGGGAGCTGTTTTTT.